This is a list of T cell receptor beta chains from one sample in a study of immune heterogeneity within non-small cell lung tumors. MiXCR, run by TCRdb on the multiplex PCR reads, gives a single entry per CDR3 protein. The sample lists under 13,000 distinct CDR3 sequences; approximately 20% were seen once. Sample: lung tumor tissue. The receptors were gathered from a man aged 60 to 75 with non-small cell lung cancer. The CDR3 runs from the conserved cysteine through the conserved F or W. Each record gives: V gene, D gene, J gene, clone size, CDR3 protein, CDR3 DNA. The D gene is left open where the match is weak. Clone size appears in some rows only: once, few, many, or a class for an expanded clone.

v_call: TRBV20-1; d_call: .; j_call: TRBJ1-1; clone_size: medium-sized; cdr3_aa: CSASVAGDEKTEAFF; cdr3_nt: TGCAGTGCTAGTGTAGCCGGGGACGAAAAAACTGAAGCTTTCTTT
v_call: TRBV27; d_call: .; j_call: TRBJ2-3; clone_size: .; cdr3_aa: CASLRRVGTDTQYF; cdr3_nt: TGTGCCAGCCTGCGGAGGGTGGGCACAGATACGCAGTATTTT
v_call: TRBV24-1; d_call: .; j_call: TRBJ2-5; clone_size: .; cdr3_aa: CATNVPRGETQYF; cdr3_nt: TGTGCCACCAACGTCCCCCGGGGCGAGACCCAGTACTTC
v_call: TRBV2; d_call: .; j_call: TRBJ2-5; clone_size: few; cdr3_aa: CASSEASDWTETQYF; cdr3_nt: TGTGCCAGCAGTGAAGCCTCCGACTGGACAGAGACCCAGTACTTC
v_call: TRBV19; d_call: .; j_call: TRBJ1-2; clone_size: few; cdr3_aa: CASSMPGSGYTF; cdr3_nt: TGTGCCAGTAGTATGCCAGGGTCTGGCTACACCTTC
v_call: TRBV20-1; d_call: TRBD1; j_call: TRBJ1-2; clone_size: many; cdr3_aa: CSARVPGGLFYGYTF; cdr3_nt: TGCAGTGCTAGAGTTCCAGGGGGCCTCTTCTATGGCTACACCTTC
v_call: TRBV7-3; d_call: TRBD2; j_call: TRBJ2-3; clone_size: few; cdr3_aa: CASSLGLEYADTQYF; cdr3_nt: TGTGCCAGCAGCCTAGGACTAGAGTATGCGGATACGCAGTATTTT
v_call: TRBV7-8; d_call: TRBD1; j_call: TRBJ2-7; clone_size: many; cdr3_aa: CASSLGSDRDEQYF; cdr3_nt: TGTGCCAGCAGCTTAGGCTCAGACAGGGACGAGCAGTACTTC
v_call: TRBV30; d_call: .; j_call: TRBJ1-2; clone_size: medium-sized; cdr3_aa: CAWAAAESNYGYTF; cdr3_nt: TGTGCCTGGGCCGCCGCAGAATCTAACTATGGCTACACCTTC
v_call: TRBV4-2; d_call: .; j_call: TRBJ1-4; clone_size: many; cdr3_aa: CASSQDSGKQKLFF; cdr3_nt: TGTGCCAGCAGCCAAGATTCTGGCAAACAAAAACTGTTTTTT
v_call: TRBV30; d_call: .; j_call: TRBJ2-7; clone_size: medium-sized; cdr3_aa: CAWSPPGWRGYEQYF; cdr3_nt: TGTGCCTGGAGTCCCCCCGGGTGGCGCGGCTACGAGCAGTACTTC
v_call: TRBV11-2; d_call: .; j_call: TRBJ2-3; clone_size: .; cdr3_aa: CASSFDGDGPDTQYF; cdr3_nt: TGTGCCAGCAGCTTTGATGGAGACGGGCCAGATACGCAGTATTTT
v_call: TRBV19; d_call: .; j_call: TRBJ2-1; clone_size: .; cdr3_aa: CASRDRANNEQFF; cdr3_nt: TGTGCCAGCCGGGATCGGGCCAACAATGAGCAGTTCTTC
v_call: TRBV18; d_call: .; j_call: TRBJ2-5; clone_size: .; cdr3_aa: CASSPAGSQETQYF; cdr3_nt: TGTGCCAGCTCACCAGCCGGGAGCCAAGAGACCCAGTACTTC
v_call: TRBV11-2; d_call: .; j_call: TRBJ2-5; clone_size: .; cdr3_aa: CASRTRTAQETQYF; cdr3_nt: TGTGCCAGCAGGACCAGGACAGCCCAAGAGACCCAGTACTTC
v_call: TRBV27; d_call: .; j_call: TRBJ1-1; clone_size: medium-sized; cdr3_aa: CASQPSIQNTEAFF; cdr3_nt: TGTGCCAGCCAGCCTTCCATTCAGAACACTGAAGCTTTCTTT
v_call: TRBV30; d_call: .; j_call: TRBJ1-1; clone_size: .; cdr3_aa: CAWSVSGLFSSFF; cdr3_nt: TGTGCCTGGAGTGTTTCGGGACTTTTCTCATCTTTCTTT
v_call: TRBV12-3/TRBV12-4; d_call: TRBD1; j_call: TRBJ2-6; clone_size: medium-sized; cdr3_aa: CASSFDQTGGSSGANVLTF; cdr3_nt: TGTGCCAGCAGTTTCGATCAGACAGGGGGGAGCTCTGGGGCCAACGTCCTGACTTTC
v_call: TRBV9; d_call: .; j_call: TRBJ2-1; clone_size: few; cdr3_aa: CASSVLGSENNEQFF; cdr3_nt: TGTGCCAGCAGCGTCCTCGGGAGTGAGAACAATGAGCAGTTCTTC
v_call: TRBV30; d_call: .; j_call: TRBJ1-1; clone_size: medium-sized; cdr3_aa: CAWSVPGVSTEAFF; cdr3_nt: TGTGCCTGGAGTGTACCGGGGGTATCCACTGAAGCTTTCTTT
v_call: TRBV20-1; d_call: .; j_call: TRBJ2-3; clone_size: medium-sized; cdr3_aa: CSALTMKVPDTQYF; cdr3_nt: TGCAGTGCTCTCACAATGAAAGTCCCAGATACGCAGTATTTT
v_call: TRBV5-1; d_call: .; j_call: TRBJ2-7; clone_size: medium-sized; cdr3_aa: CASSNRVAVAYEQYF; cdr3_nt: TGCGCCAGCAGCAACAGGGTAGCCGTCGCCTACGAGCAGTACTTC
v_call: TRBV5-1; d_call: .; j_call: TRBJ2-7; clone_size: .; cdr3_aa: CASNQLALASYEQYF; cdr3_nt: TGCGCCAGCAACCAATTAGCGTTAGCCTCCTACGAGCAGTACTTC
v_call: TRBV15; d_call: .; j_call: TRBJ1-4; clone_size: medium-sized; cdr3_aa: CATSRDSTEKLFF; cdr3_nt: TGTGCCACCAGCAGAGATTCGACAGAAAAACTGTTTTTT
v_call: TRBV4-2; d_call: .; j_call: TRBJ2-3; clone_size: .; cdr3_aa: CASSRELGGEGTDTQYF; cdr3_nt: TGTGCCAGCAGCCGAGAACTAGGGGGGGAGGGCACAGATACGCAGTATTTT
v_call: TRBV6-4; d_call: TRBD2; j_call: TRBJ2-1; clone_size: .; cdr3_aa: CASSTHLAGASDEQFF; cdr3_nt: TGTGCCAGCAGTACCCATCTAGCGGGGGCATCGGATGAGCAGTTCTTC
v_call: TRBV19; d_call: TRBD1; j_call: TRBJ1-1; clone_size: .; cdr3_aa: CASSRQQGISTEAFF; cdr3_nt: TGTGCCAGTAGTAGACAACAGGGGATCTCCACTGAAGCTTTCTTT
v_call: TRBV2; d_call: .; j_call: TRBJ1-4; clone_size: .; cdr3_aa: CVSNKPAGKEKLFF; cdr3_nt: TGTGTCAGCAATAAGCCGGCAGGAAAAGAAAAACTGTTTTTT
v_call: TRBV11-2; d_call: .; j_call: TRBJ2-1; clone_size: .; cdr3_aa: CASSRGHLNEQFF; cdr3_nt: TGTGCCAGCAGCCGGGGACACCTCAATGAGCAGTTCTTC
v_call: TRBV28; d_call: .; j_call: TRBJ2-2; clone_size: medium-sized; cdr3_aa: CASSLPGPTGELFF; cdr3_nt: TGTGCCAGCAGTTTACCTGGGCCTACCGGGGAGCTGTTTTTT
v_call: TRBV11-3; d_call: .; j_call: TRBJ1-1; clone_size: medium-sized; cdr3_aa: CASSLWVGTEAFF; cdr3_nt: TGTGCCAGCAGCTTGTGGGTGGGCACTGAAGCTTTCTTT
v_call: TRBV29-1; d_call: TRBD1; j_call: TRBJ1-2; clone_size: many; cdr3_aa: CSVRRDRVHGYTF; cdr3_nt: TGCAGCGTACGCAGGGACAGGGTACATGGCTACACCTTC
v_call: TRBV7-9; d_call: .; j_call: TRBJ1-1; clone_size: large; cdr3_aa: CASSPGTTNTEAFF; cdr3_nt: TGTGCCAGCAGCCCCGGGACAACGAACACTGAAGCTTTCTTT
v_call: TRBV2; d_call: .; j_call: TRBJ2-5; clone_size: few; cdr3_aa: CASSLDRTPQETQYF; cdr3_nt: TGTGCCAGCAGCCTCGACAGGACCCCTCAAGAGACCCAGTACTTC
v_call: TRBV27; d_call: .; j_call: TRBJ1-1; clone_size: .; cdr3_aa: CASNPQGRNTEAFF; cdr3_nt: TGTGCCAGCAACCCACAGGGCAGGAACACTGAAGCTTTCTTT
v_call: TRBV7-2; d_call: .; j_call: TRBJ2-5; clone_size: .; cdr3_aa: CASRLNYLQETQYF; cdr3_nt: TGTGCCAGCAGACTAAACTACCTCCAAGAGACCCAGTACTTC
v_call: TRBV29-1; d_call: .; j_call: TRBJ2-1; clone_size: medium-sized; cdr3_aa: CSVEALPTWGNEQFF; cdr3_nt: TGCAGCGTTGAAGCCTTACCGACCTGGGGCAATGAGCAGTTCTTC
v_call: TRBV7-3; d_call: .; j_call: TRBJ2-7; clone_size: medium-sized; cdr3_aa: CASSLSGGAYEQYF; cdr3_nt: TGTGCCAGCAGCTTAAGTGGCGGAGCCTACGAGCAGTACTTC
v_call: TRBV27; d_call: .; j_call: TRBJ2-3; clone_size: .; cdr3_aa: CASSLRRASTDTQYF; cdr3_nt: TGTGCCAGCAGTTTAAGGCGGGCTAGCACAGATACGCAGTATTTT
v_call: TRBV20-1; d_call: .; j_call: TRBJ1-2; clone_size: .; cdr3_aa: CSVRVFGYGYTF; cdr3_nt: TGCAGTGTCCGGGTATTTGGCTATGGCTACACCTTC
v_call: TRBV28; d_call: TRBD1; j_call: TRBJ2-3; clone_size: medium-sized; cdr3_aa: CASSPRQGRNLDTQYF; cdr3_nt: TGTGCCAGCAGTCCACGACAGGGGAGAAATTTAGATACGCAGTATTTT
v_call: TRBV18; d_call: .; j_call: TRBJ1-5; clone_size: .; cdr3_aa: CASSQGPSNQPQHF; cdr3_nt: TGTGCCAGCTCCCAGGGACCTAGCAATCAGCCCCAGCATTTT
v_call: TRBV6-6; d_call: .; j_call: TRBJ1-3; clone_size: medium-sized; cdr3_aa: CASSYGGQISGNTIYF; cdr3_nt: TGTGCCAGCAGTTACGGGGGACAAATCTCTGGAAACACCATATATTTT
v_call: TRBV19; d_call: .; j_call: TRBJ2-2; clone_size: medium-sized; cdr3_aa: CASTPDYYTGELFF; cdr3_nt: TGTGCCAGTACTCCGGACTATTACACCGGGGAGCTGTTTTTT
v_call: TRBV5-8; d_call: .; j_call: TRBJ1-5; clone_size: few; cdr3_aa: CASILGQNQPQHF; cdr3_nt: TGTGCCAGCATCTTGGGGCAGAATCAGCCCCAGCATTTT
v_call: TRBV7-3; d_call: .; j_call: TRBJ2-1; clone_size: many; cdr3_aa: CASSLTGQGGNEQFF; cdr3_nt: TGTGCCAGCAGCTTAACTGGGCAGGGGGGGAATGAGCAGTTCTTC
v_call: TRBV2; d_call: .; j_call: TRBJ2-3; clone_size: .; cdr3_aa: CASKVAGVPDTQYF; cdr3_nt: TGTGCCAGCAAGGTGGCAGGGGTTCCAGATACGCAGTATTTT
v_call: TRBV3-1; d_call: TRBD1; j_call: TRBJ1-1; clone_size: .; cdr3_aa: CASSIRTGGFTEAFF; cdr3_nt: TGTGCCAGCAGCATCCGGACAGGGGGGTTCACTGAAGCTTTCTTT
v_call: TRBV6-1; d_call: .; j_call: TRBJ1-6; clone_size: medium-sized; cdr3_aa: CASRITYSPLHF; cdr3_nt: TGTGCCAGCAGAATCACGTATTCACCCCTCCACTTT
v_call: TRBV5-1; d_call: .; j_call: TRBJ2-2; clone_size: medium-sized; cdr3_aa: CASSLRLTGELFF; cdr3_nt: TGCGCCAGCAGCTTGAGGCTTACCGGGGAGCTGTTTTTT
v_call: TRBV6-5; d_call: .; j_call: TRBJ1-2; clone_size: medium-sized; cdr3_aa: CASKSSRDWYGYTF; cdr3_nt: TGTGCCAGCAAATCCTCCAGGGACTGGTATGGCTACACCTTC
v_call: TRBV9; d_call: .; j_call: TRBJ1-2; clone_size: few; cdr3_aa: CASSVGTPSGYTF; cdr3_nt: TGTGCCAGCAGCGTAGGGACTCCGTCAGGCTACACCTTC
v_call: TRBV7-2; d_call: TRBD1; j_call: TRBJ1-1; clone_size: few; cdr3_aa: CASSSQGFTEAFF; cdr3_nt: TGTGCCAGCAGCTCACAGGGGTTTACTGAAGCTTTCTTT
v_call: TRBV20-1; d_call: .; j_call: TRBJ2-1; clone_size: .; cdr3_aa: CSAERNEQFF; cdr3_nt: TGCAGTGCGGAACGAAATGAGCAGTTCTTC
v_call: TRBV20-1; d_call: .; j_call: TRBJ1-6; clone_size: many; cdr3_aa: CSASILSINSPLHF; cdr3_nt: TGCAGTGCTAGTATTCTATCAATCAATTCACCCCTCCACTTT